The present T cell receptor (beta chain) was sequenced within a study of Graves' ophthalmopathy and Graves' hyperthyroidism. Study-level findings and limits: Blood samples also showed most expanded thyroid clonotypes exceeding 0.001 frequency.

Using RNA transcripts, the TCR beta CDR3 regions were amplified. Following a first-round RT-PCR that used HTBI primers, a second-round multiplex PCR was carried out. MiXCR, run by TCRdb on the multiplex PCR reads, gives a single entry per CDR3 protein. Of fewer than 650,000 distinct CDR3 sequences in the sample, 22% were seen once. This clonotype has at least ten counts. The antigen is undetermined. Trimming pared 4 bases from V and 1 base from J, leaving 7 bases between. This CDR3 comprises 12 residues. Germline values: CDR1 DFQATT, CDR2 SNEGSKA (reference sequence). This TCR was sampled from a woman between 18 and 30 years old with stable Graves' hyperthyroidism. Some clones in this sample may be carry-over from other donors' samples. Material: peripheral blood. This chain uses TRBV20-1 with TRBJ2-5, with D possibly called TRBD1 or TRBD2 (5 bases each). For the CDR3, the DNA is TGCAGTGCTACCGGGGCCCAAGAGACCCAGTACTTC. Amino acid sequence: CSATGAQETQYF.